The rows below give T cell receptor beta chains drawn from one sample of a study of persistence of HIV-infected CD4 T cells. Here immunoSEQ multiplex PCR was the method, and the copy in TCRdb shows in-frame clones only, minus some. Counted here are under 40,000 clones, over 80% occurring once; the ten biggest clones make up under 8%. No antigens are known for them. This specimen was CD4+ T cells sorted from PBMCs after approximately 19-hour stimulation, taken from a patient who received antiretroviral therapy. All receptors come from an adult woman with HIV who was CMV-seropositive. CDR3s include the opening cysteine and the closing phenylalanine or tryptophan. The order of the fields is V gene, CDR3 length, clone size, D gene, J gene, CDR3 protein, CDR3 DNA. A D gene is named only where the DNA matches it firmly. Clone size is given for some rows only: seen once, a few or many times, or a class if the clone is expanded.

v_gene: TRBV5-6; len: 14; abundance: NA; d_gene: NA; j_gene: TRBJ2-3; CDR3aa: CASSLAGGQDTQYF; CDR3nt: TGTGCCAGCAGCTTGGCCGGGGGTCAAGATACGCAGTATTTT
v_gene: TRBV5-1; len: 14; abundance: NA; d_gene: NA; j_gene: TRBJ2-7; CDR3aa: CASSSGTPPYEQYF; CDR3nt: TGCGCCAGCAGCTCCGGGACACCTCCCTACGAGCAGTACTTC
v_gene: TRBV19; len: 17; abundance: NA; d_gene: TRBD2; j_gene: TRBJ2-1; CDR3aa: CASSSPVAGGLGVEQFF; CDR3nt: TGTGCCAGTAGTTCCCCTGTGGCGGGGGGTTTAGGTGTTGAGCAGTTCTTC
v_gene: TRBV19; len: 12; abundance: NA; d_gene: NA; j_gene: TRBJ1-2; CDR3aa: CASRGVNYGYTF; CDR3nt: TGTGCTTCAAGAGGGGTTAACTATGGCTACACCTTC
v_gene: TRBV10-1; len: 13; abundance: NA; d_gene: NA; j_gene: TRBJ1-1; CDR3aa: CASKGQANTEAFF; CDR3nt: TGCGCCAGCAAGGGGCAGGCGAACACTGAAGCTTTCTTT
v_gene: TRBV18; len: 12; abundance: once; d_gene: TRBD1; j_gene: TRBJ1-1; CDR3aa: CASSTGVTEAFF; CDR3nt: TGTGCCAGCTCGACAGGGGTGACTGAAGCTTTCTTT
v_gene: TRBV20-1; len: 11; abundance: NA; d_gene: NA; j_gene: TRBJ1-1; CDR3aa: CSPRENTEAFF; CDR3nt: TGCAGTCCCCGGGAGAACACTGAAGCTTTCTTT
v_gene: TRBV6-5; len: 14; abundance: once; d_gene: TRBD2; j_gene: TRBJ2-7; CDR3aa: CASKGLAGEYEQYF; CDR3nt: TGTGCCAGCAAAGGACTAGCGGGAGAGTACGAGCAGTACTTC
v_gene: TRBV10-3; len: 15; abundance: NA; d_gene: NA; j_gene: TRBJ2-3; CDR3aa: CAISDGQGKQDTQYF; CDR3nt: TGTGCCATCAGTGATGGGCAGGGCAAACAAGATACGCAGTATTTT
v_gene: TRBV27; len: 15; abundance: NA; d_gene: TRBD1; j_gene: TRBJ1-6; CDR3aa: CASSSGQGPNSPLHF; CDR3nt: TGTGCCAGCAGTTCCGGACAGGGACCTAATTCACCCCTCCACTTT
v_gene: TRBV4-1; len: 15; abundance: NA; d_gene: TRBD1; j_gene: TRBJ2-7; CDR3aa: CASSHYHTGVHEQYF; CDR3nt: TGCGCCAGCAGCCACTATCATACAGGGGTCCACGAGCAGTACTTC
v_gene: TRBV2; len: 12; abundance: NA; d_gene: NA; j_gene: TRBJ2-7; CDR3aa: CASSLGEVVQYF; CDR3nt: TGTGCCAGCAGCCTGGGTGAAGTCGTACAGTACTTC